This TCR beta chain comes out of a study of blood T cells in healthy people across ages. Staff drew about 10 milliliters of peripheral blood from each donor. The study, taken as a whole, reports: Across samples, TCR beta diversity tracked strongly with naive T cell percentage. Diversity figures derived from one million T cells were judged to underestimate the true value. Both naive CD4+ cell counts and diversity were greater in long-lived donors than in aged donors.

Only a few counts were recorded for this clonotype. Its target is not known. This CDR3 region has 13 residues. CDR1 and CDR2 (germline): SNHLY, FYNNEI. Trimming left V 7 bases short and J 1 base short, with 8 bases between. A second 7 to 11 cycle PCR used barcoded and J-beta primers. A single record per CDR3 protein comes from TCRdb applying MiXCR to the 5' RACE reads. The sample lists about 780,000 distinct CDR3 sequences; roughly 46% were seen once. This chain connects TRBV2 to TRBJ2-1, with D perhaps given as TRBD1 or TRBD2 (5 bases each). This clonotype originated in an elderly man in good health. The sequenced sample consisted of blood. The CDR3 nucleotides read TGTGCCAGCAAGAGGGGTTCCTACAATGAGCAGTTCTTC. It is translated as CASKRGSYNEQFF.